Following are 21 T cell receptor beta chains from one sample sequenced in a study of shared clonotypes between healthy human individuals. Libraries were prepared by immunoSEQ multiplex PCR; TCRdb keeps only in-frame clonotypes and omits some of them. The table records about 120,000 clones, about 71% of them present only once. Material for sequencing was memory CD8+ T cells sorted from blood. Regarding subset: CD45RO+ cells pooled with CCR7-negative TemRA cells. These receptors came from a woman in her twenties or thirties in good health.

In its sample, this clone was seen many times. The rearrangement links TRBV5-4 to TRBJ2-7; TRBD2 matches at 7 bases. The trim removed 2 bases at V and 6 bases at J, leaving 14 bases unmatched. This CDR3 contains 16 residues. In germline, CDR1 is SGHNT, CDR2 YYREEE (reference sequence). DNA of the CDR3: TGTGCCAGCAGCTTACTTGCGGGAGTAGGGGTGGGCGAGCAGTACTTC. It translates to CASSLLAGVGVGEQYF.

This clone was observed a few times. V and J are TRBV11-2 and TRBJ2-1; D uncertain. V shed 0 bases and J shed 6 bases, with 3 bases lying between them. This CDR3 is built from 12 residues. The germline V gene encodes CDR1 SGHAT and CDR2 FQNNGV. The CDR3 DNA follows: TGTGCCAGCAGCTTAGAAGCCAATGAGCAGTTCTTC. Residues: CASSLEANEQFF.

The chain joins TRBV7-6 to TRBJ2-3; 10 positions match TRBD2. The CDR3 consists of 14 residues. The junction had 1 base not matched to a gene; V was cut back by 6 bases and J by 1 base. Germline V gene lookup returns CDR1 SGHVS and CDR2 FNYEAQ. CDR3 in amino acids: CASRGTSGTDTQYF. The CDR3 nucleotides read TGTGCCAGCAGAGGGACTAGCGGCACAGATACGCAGTATTTT.

This clone has more than one count but fewer than ten. The V and J genes are TRBV2 and TRBJ2-5; D gene unclear. The CDR3 totals 13 residues. Per germline, CDR1 SNHLY and CDR2 FYNNEI. V was trimmed by 0 bases and J by 5 bases, leaving 7 bases between them. The CDR3 here is CASSEALWETQYF. For the CDR3, the DNA is TGTGCCAGCAGTGAAGCGCTTTGGGAGACCCAGTACTTC.

The chain recombines TRBV6-1 with TRBJ2-7; TRBD2 aligns across 7 bases. V gave up 1 base and J gave up 1 base; unmatched junction bases: 4. Germline V gives CDR1 MNHNS, CDR2 SASEGT. The CDR3 is 15 amino acids. The CDR3 protein is CASSEVWGGSYEQYF. In DNA, the CDR3 is TGTGCCAGCAGTGAAGTGTGGGGGGGGTCCTACGAGCAGTACTTC.

The chain has TRBV2 and TRBJ2-3, with D tentatively TRBD2 (6 bases). The germline V gene encodes CDR1 SNHLY and CDR2 FYNNEI. This CDR3 region has 15 residues. The ends were cut back, 7 bases at V and 4 bases at J, with 18 bases in the middle. The CDR3 bases are TGTGCCAGCATCCCTGAAATGTGGGGGGCAGATACGCAGTATTTT. It encodes CASIPEMWGADTQYF.

The table lists this clone with a few counts. The chain employs TRBV27 and TRBJ1-1, with unresolved D. CDR1 is MNHEY, CDR2 SMNVEV, per germline (reference sequence). The length of the CDR3 is 13 residues. V lost 4 bases to trimming and J lost 1 base, with 7 bases between them. CDR3 sequence (DNA): TGTGCCAGCAGTTCACTCAGGAACACTGAAGCTTTCTTT. This translates into CASSSLRNTEAFF.

The V gene is TRBV28, the J gene TRBJ1-5; D not resolved. V gave up 5 bases and J gave up 1 base, with 15 bases separating them. This CDR3 comprises 16 residues. The V gene's germline CDR1 is MDHEN and CDR2 SYDVKM. CDR3 loop: CASSRWGDGSNQPQHF. The DNA of the CDR3 is TGTGCCAGCAGTAGGTGGGGTGATGGGAGCAATCAGCCCCAGCATTTT.

This clone was seen ten or more times. The chain couples TRBV7-2 to TRBJ2-1; D remains unclear. The length of the CDR3 is 15 residues. The V and J ends lost 0 bases and 15 bases respectively, with 21 bases between them. Germline values: CDR1 SGHTA, CDR2 FQGNSA. CDR3 sequence: CASSLAGLESSPLFF. CDR3 nucleotide sequence: TGTGCCAGCAGCTTAGCAGGTTTGGAGTCGTCCCCCCTGTTCTTC.

The J gene is TRBJ2-7, the V gene TRBV7-6; D perhaps matches TRBD1 (6 bases). The CDR3 runs 18 residues. V lost 5 bases to trimming and J lost 4 bases, with 27 bases between them. Germline V gene sequence: CDR1 SGHVS, CDR2 FNYEAQ. In nucleotides, the CDR3 is TGTGCCAGCAGCCTAGGAGCCCAAGGACAGAAAAGGGTTTACGAGCAGTACTTC. Translation gives CASSLGAQGQKRVYEQYF.

This rearrangement joins TRBV6-4 to TRBJ2-3, with 7 bases matching TRBD2. The J segment lost 3 bases and the V segment lost 3 bases, leaving 6 bases of the junction unmatched. Germline CDR1 reads MRHNA; CDR2 reads SNTAGT. This CDR3 spans 15 amino acids. CDR3 in amino acids: CASSEGGSGTDTQYF. The CDR3, as DNA: TGTGCCAGCAGTGAAGGCGGGAGTGGGACAGATACGCAGTATTTT.

Here the CDR3 DNA reads TGTGGGGAAGAGACCCAGTACTTC. Translated: CGEETQYF. The gene calls are TRBV6-5 and TRBJ2-5; D gene uncertain. The germline V gene has CDR1 MNHEY and CDR2 SVGAGI. The CDR3 sequence is 8 residues long.

The chain is built from TRBV4-1 and TRBJ2-7; 9 bases are a match to TRBD2. The CDR3 totals 14 residues. Trimming cost V 1 base and J 4 bases; bases outside gene matches: 2. Germline assignment: CDR1 MGHRA and CDR2 YSYEKL. The CDR3: CASSQVAGAYEQYF. The CDR3 coding sequence is TGCGCCAGCAGCCAAGTAGCGGGAGCTTACGAGCAGTACTTC.

This clone has at least ten counts. This sequence joins TRBV7-6 and TRBJ2-5, with D possibly matching TRBD1 (5 bases). The end of the DNA aligns better with TRBJ2-7, so the J call may be wrong. The CDR3 has 14 residues. The V gene's germline CDR1 is SGHVS and CDR2 FNYEAQ. The CDR3 is CASSFDDSTYEQYF. The CDR3 DNA follows: TGTGCCAGCAGCTTCGACGACAGCACCTACGAGCAGTACTTC.

This rearrangement joins TRBV5-6 to TRBJ2-7, with D possibly being TRBD1 or TRBD2 (5 bases each). The CDR3 length is 15 residues. Trimming cost V 5 bases and J 2 bases, with 17 bases left between them. Germline-derived CDR1 and CDR2 are SGHDT and YYEEEE. CDR3 amino acids: CASRPGPSLTYEQYF. The CDR3 nucleotides are TGTGCCAGCAGACCGGGACCGAGCCTAACCTACGAGCAGTACTTC.

The chain combines TRBV11-2 with TRBJ2-7, with unresolved D. The CDR3 consists of 13 residues. Germline V gives CDR1 SGHAT, CDR2 FQNNGV. V was clipped by 0 bases and J by 6 bases, with 9 bases between them. The CDR3: CASSLDVAREQYF. CDR3 bases: TGTGCCAGCAGCTTAGATGTGGCGCGCGAGCAGTACTTC.

This clone was recorded a few times. J is TRBJ2-1 and V is TRBV5-1; no clear D. CDR1 and CDR2 from the germline V gene are SGHRS and YFSETQ. Deletions cut 0 bases from V and 13 bases from J, with 8 bases between. The CDR3 loop spans 11 amino acids. The CDR3, as DNA: TGCGCCAGCAGCTTGGAAGGGCTTCAGTTCTTC. Protein sequence: CASSLEGLQFF.

The DNA for the CDR3 is TGTGCCAGCAGTGATACAGGAAACAATGAGCAGTTCTTC. It specifies CASSDTGNNEQFF. J is TRBJ2-1 and V is TRBV6-4, with a weak D call TRBD1 (5 bases). This CDR3 spans 13 amino acids. Trimming pared 3 bases from V and 5 bases from J, leaving 8 bases between. Germline assignment: CDR1 MRHNA and CDR2 SNTAGT.

The CDR3 nucleotides are TGTGCCAGCAGTCCTCGGACTAGCGGGACCCTCGAGCAGTACTTC. Its protein is CASSPRTSGTLEQYF. The chain recombines TRBV6-1 with TRBJ2-7, with 12 bases fitting TRBD2. The junction had 8 bases not matched to a gene; V was cut back by 5 bases and J by 6 bases. Germline V gene sequence: CDR1 MNHNS, CDR2 SASEGT. The CDR3 is made up of 15 amino acids.

This clone was detected only once. The rearrangement joins TRBV6-5 to TRBJ2-7; D gene ambiguous. V lost 0 bases to trimming and J lost 5 bases, with 11 bases between them. The CDR3 runs 14 residues. Germline V gene lookup returns CDR1 MNHEY and CDR2 SVGAGI. In nucleotides, the CDR3 is TGTGCCAGCAGTTACTCGAACGGGTGGGACGAGCAGTACTTC. Protein sequence: CASSYSNGWDEQYF.

Ten or more counts support this clone. This chain uses TRBV6-1 with TRBJ1-2; 7 bases match TRBD1. The CDR3 consists of 15 residues. Germline CDR1 reads MNHNS; CDR2 reads SASEGT. The V segment lost 2 bases and the J segment 4 bases; nucleotides outside the gene matches: 7. CDR3: CASSETQGVGYGYTF. The CDR3 DNA reads as TGTGCCAGCAGTGAAACGCAGGGGGTGGGCTATGGCTACACCTTC.